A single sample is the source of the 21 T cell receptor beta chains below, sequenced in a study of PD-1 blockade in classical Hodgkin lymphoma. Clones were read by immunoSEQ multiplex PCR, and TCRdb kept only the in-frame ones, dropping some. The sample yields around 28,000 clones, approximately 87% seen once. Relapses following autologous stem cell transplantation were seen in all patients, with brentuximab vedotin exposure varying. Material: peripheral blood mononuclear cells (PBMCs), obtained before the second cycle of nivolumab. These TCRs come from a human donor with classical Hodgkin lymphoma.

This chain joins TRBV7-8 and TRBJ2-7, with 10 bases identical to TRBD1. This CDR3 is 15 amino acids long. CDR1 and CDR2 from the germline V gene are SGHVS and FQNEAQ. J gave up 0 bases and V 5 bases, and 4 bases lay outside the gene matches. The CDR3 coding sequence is TGTGCCAGCAGCCTGGGACAGGGGAGCTCCTACGAGCAGTACGTC. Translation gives CASSLGQGSSYEQYV.

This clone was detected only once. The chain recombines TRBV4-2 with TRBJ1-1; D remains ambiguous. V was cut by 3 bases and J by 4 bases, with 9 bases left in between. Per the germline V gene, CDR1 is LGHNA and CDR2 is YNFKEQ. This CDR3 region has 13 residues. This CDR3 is CASSHGPGTEAFF. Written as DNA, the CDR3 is TGTGCCAGCAGCCATGGCCCGGGCACTGAAGCTTTCTTT.

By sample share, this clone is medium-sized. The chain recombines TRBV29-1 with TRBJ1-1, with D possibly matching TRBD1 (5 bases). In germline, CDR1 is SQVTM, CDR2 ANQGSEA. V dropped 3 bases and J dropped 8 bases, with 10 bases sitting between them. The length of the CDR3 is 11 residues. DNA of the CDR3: TGCAGCGTTGAGACGAACAGGGAAGCTTTCTTT. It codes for CSVETNREAFF.

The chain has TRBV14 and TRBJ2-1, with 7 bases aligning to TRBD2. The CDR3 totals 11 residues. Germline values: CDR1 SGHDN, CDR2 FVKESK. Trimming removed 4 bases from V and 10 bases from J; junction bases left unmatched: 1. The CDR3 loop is CASSLSGEQFF. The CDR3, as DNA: TGTGCCAGCAGCCTTAGCGGGGAGCAGTTCTTC.

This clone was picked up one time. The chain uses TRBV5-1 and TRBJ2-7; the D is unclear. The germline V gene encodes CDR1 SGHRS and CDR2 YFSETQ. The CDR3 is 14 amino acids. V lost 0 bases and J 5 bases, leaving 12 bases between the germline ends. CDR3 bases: TGCGCCAGCAGCTTGGGGTCTGTACCCCACGAGCAGTACTTC. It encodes CASSLGSVPHEQYF.

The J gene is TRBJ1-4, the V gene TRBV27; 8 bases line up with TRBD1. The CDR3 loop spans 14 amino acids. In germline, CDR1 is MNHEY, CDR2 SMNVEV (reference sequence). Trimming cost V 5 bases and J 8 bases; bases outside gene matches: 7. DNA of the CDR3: TGTGCCAGCAGTGACACAGGGGGTGGAGAAAAACTGTTTTTT. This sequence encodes CASSDTGGGEKLFF.

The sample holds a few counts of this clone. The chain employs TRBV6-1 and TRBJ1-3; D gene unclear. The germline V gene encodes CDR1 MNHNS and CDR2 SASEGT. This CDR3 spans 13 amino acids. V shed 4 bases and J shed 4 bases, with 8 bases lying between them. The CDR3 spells CASSGRRGNTIYF. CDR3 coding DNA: TGTGCCAGCAGTGGGAGGAGGGGAAACACCATATATTTT.

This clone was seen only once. CDR3 protein: CASTAKHGGGHGYTF. The CDR3 DNA reads as TGTGCCAGCACCGCAAAGCATGGGGGCGGTCATGGCTACACCTTC. This chain connects TRBV6-5 to TRBJ1-2; D possibly corresponds to TRBD1 (6 bases). Germline V lookup: CDR1 MNHEY, CDR2 SVGAGI. CDR3 size: 15 residues. Trimming removed 7 bases at V and 6 bases at J, with 21 bases between.

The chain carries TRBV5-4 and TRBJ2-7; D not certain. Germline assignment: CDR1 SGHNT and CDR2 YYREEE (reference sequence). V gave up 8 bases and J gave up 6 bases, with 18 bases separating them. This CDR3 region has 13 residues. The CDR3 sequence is CASGMDGRAEQYF. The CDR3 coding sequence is TGTGCCAGTGGAATGGATGGGCGCGCCGAGCAGTACTTC.

CDR3 coding DNA: TGTGCCAGCAGCGGCGGAGCGGGAGTCTTGAATGAGCAGTTCTTC. Translation gives CASSGGAGVLNEQFF. The chain is built from TRBV9 and TRBJ2-1; 8 bases match TRBD2. J lost 7 bases, V lost 3 bases, and 9 bases had no gene match. CDR3 length: 15 residues. Germline lookup yields CDR1 SGDLS and CDR2 YYNGEE.

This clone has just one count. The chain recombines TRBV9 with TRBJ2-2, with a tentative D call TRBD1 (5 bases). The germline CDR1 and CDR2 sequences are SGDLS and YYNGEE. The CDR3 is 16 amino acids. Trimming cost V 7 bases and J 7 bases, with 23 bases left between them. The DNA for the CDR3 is TGTGCCAGCGCGGTACAGGTCGTCGCCCCCGGCGGGGAGCTGTTTTTT. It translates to CASAVQVVAPGGELFF.

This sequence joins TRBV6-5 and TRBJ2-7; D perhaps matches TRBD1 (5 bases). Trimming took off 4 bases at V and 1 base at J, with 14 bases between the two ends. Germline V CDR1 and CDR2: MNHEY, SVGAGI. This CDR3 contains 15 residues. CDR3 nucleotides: TGTGCCAGCAGTTCACCTCATTCAGGGTCCTACGAGCAGTACTTC. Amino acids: CASSSPHSGSYEQYF.

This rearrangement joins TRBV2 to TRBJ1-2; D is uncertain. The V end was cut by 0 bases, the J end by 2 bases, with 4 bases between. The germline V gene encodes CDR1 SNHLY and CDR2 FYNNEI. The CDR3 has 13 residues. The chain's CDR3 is CASSEARNYGYTF. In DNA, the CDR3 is TGTGCCAGCAGTGAAGCGCGAAACTATGGCTACACCTTC.

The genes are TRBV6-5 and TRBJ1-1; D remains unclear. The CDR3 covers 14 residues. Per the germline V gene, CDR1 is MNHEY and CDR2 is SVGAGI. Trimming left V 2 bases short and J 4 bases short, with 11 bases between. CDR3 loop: CASSYGQGFTEAFF. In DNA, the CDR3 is TGTGCCAGCAGTTACGGGCAAGGGTTCACTGAAGCTTTCTTT.

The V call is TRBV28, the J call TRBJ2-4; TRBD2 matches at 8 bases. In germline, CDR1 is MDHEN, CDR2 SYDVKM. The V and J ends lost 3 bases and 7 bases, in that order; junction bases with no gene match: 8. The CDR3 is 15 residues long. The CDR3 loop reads CASSFPSGRGNIQYF. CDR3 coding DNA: TGTGCCAGCAGTTTCCCCAGCGGGAGAGGGAACATTCAGTACTTC.

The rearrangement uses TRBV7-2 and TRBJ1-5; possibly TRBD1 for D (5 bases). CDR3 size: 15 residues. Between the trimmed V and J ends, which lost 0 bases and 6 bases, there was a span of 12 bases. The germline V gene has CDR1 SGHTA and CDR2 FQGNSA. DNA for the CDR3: TGTGCCAGCAGCTTAGCAACGGGGGGAGGTCAGCCCCAGCATTTT. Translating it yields CASSLATGGGQPQHF. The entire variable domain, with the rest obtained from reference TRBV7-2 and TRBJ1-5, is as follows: GAGVSQSPSNKVTEKGKDVELRCDPISGHTALYWYRQSLGQGLEFLIYFQGNSAPDKSGLPSDRFSAERTGGSVSTLTIQRTQQEDSAVYLCASSLATGGGQPQHFGDGTRLSIL.

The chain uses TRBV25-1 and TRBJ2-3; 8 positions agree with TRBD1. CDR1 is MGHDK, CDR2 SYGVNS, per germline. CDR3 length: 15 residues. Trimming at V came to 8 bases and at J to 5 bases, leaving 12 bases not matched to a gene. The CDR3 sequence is CASQLPGQEVDTQYF. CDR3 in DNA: TGTGCCAGCCAACTACCGGGACAGGAGGTAGATACGCAGTATTTT.

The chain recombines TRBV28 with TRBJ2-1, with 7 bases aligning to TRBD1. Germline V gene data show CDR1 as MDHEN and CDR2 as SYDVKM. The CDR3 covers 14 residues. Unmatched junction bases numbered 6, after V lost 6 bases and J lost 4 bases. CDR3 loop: CASSLPGQYNEQFF. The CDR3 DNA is TGTGCCAGCAGCCTACCGGGACAGTACAATGAGCAGTTCTTC.

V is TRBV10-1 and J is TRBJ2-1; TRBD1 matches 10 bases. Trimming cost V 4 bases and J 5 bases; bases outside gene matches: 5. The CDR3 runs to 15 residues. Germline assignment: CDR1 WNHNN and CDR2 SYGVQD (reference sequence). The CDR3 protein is CASSGDRGFHNEQFF. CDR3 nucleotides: TGCGCCAGCAGTGGGGACAGGGGCTTCCACAATGAGCAGTTCTTC.

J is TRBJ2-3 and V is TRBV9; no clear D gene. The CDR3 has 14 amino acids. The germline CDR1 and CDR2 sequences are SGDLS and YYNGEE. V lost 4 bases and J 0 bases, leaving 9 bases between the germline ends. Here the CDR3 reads CASSLGMSTDTQYF. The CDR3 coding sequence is TGTGCCAGCAGCCTGGGGATGAGCACAGATACGCAGTATTTT.

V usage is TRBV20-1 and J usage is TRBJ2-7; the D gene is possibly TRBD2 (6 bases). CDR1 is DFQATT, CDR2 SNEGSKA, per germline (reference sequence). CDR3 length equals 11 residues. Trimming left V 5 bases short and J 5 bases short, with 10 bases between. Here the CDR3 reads CSAVRRDEQYF. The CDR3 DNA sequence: TGCAGTGCTGTCCGGAGGGACGAGCAGTACTTC.